One T cell receptor (beta chain) is described in this entry. Its antigen is undetermined. These data belong to a study of CD8 T cells in Susac syndrome. Study-wide points: It was acknowledged in the study that the number of individuals who were included in its TCR sequencing and HLA analysis was relatively small.

CD8+ and CD4+ T cells from blood underwent TCR beta sequencing, which was carried out in a high-throughput format. The CD8+ and CD4+ T cells were isolated magnetically using a negative isolation approach, whereas the TEMRA cells were enriched by FACS. The CDR3 totals 12 residues. In germline, CDR1 is LGHDT, CDR2 YNNKEL (reference sequence). Trimming removed 5 bases from V and 5 bases from J, with 7 bases in between. The authors reverse transcribed roughly 0.5 to 1 ug RNA with random hexamers. It was immunoSEQ multiplex PCR that amplified TCR beta CDR3 across 54 Vbeta and 13 Jbeta. TCRdb used MiXCR to reprocess the immunoSEQ multiplex PCR reads, holding one entry per CDR3 protein. The data show approximately 130,000 distinct CDR3 sequences, under 95% seen once.

The TCR comes from a human donor with multiple sclerosis. Input material: CD8+ T cells from PBMCs. The chain combines TRBV3-1 with TRBJ1-5, with D maybe TRBD1 (6 bases). The DNA of the CDR3 is TGTGCCAGCAGCAAGGGGGATCAGCCCCAGCATTTT. Translating gives CASSKGDQPQHF.